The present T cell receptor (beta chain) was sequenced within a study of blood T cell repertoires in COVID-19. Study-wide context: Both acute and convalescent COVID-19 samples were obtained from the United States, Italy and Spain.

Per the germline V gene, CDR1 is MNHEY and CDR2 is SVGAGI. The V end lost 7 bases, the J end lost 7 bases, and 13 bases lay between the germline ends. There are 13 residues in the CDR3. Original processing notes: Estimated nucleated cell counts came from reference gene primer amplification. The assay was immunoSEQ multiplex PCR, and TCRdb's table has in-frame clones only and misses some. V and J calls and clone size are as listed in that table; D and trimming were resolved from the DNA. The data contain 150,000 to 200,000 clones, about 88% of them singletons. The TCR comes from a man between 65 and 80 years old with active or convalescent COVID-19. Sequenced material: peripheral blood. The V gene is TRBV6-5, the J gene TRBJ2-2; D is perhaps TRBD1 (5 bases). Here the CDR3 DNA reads TGTGCCAGCAACCACAGGTCCGGCGGGGAGCTGTTTTTT. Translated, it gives CASNHRSGGELFF.